This TCR beta chain was sequenced for a study of cytomegalovirus exposure and HLA in healthy donors. The PCR used 60 Vbeta and 13 Jbeta primers. Data came from immunoSEQ multiplex PCR; TCRdb stores just in-frame clones and leaves some out. The data contain about 130,000 clones, approximately 80% of them singletons. V lost 2 bases, J lost 7 bases, and 8 bases lay in between. The germline CDR1 and CDR2 sequences are ENHRY and SYGVKD. The CDR3 loop spans 13 amino acids. Specimen: PBMCs. The chain uses TRBV10-3 and TRBJ1-4; no firm D call. The sequence came from a man aged 35 to 55 in good health and CMV-seronegative. CDR3 protein: CAISERSGEKLFF. The CDR3 coding sequence is TGTGCCATCAGTGAGAGGAGTGGTGAAAAACTGTTTTTT.